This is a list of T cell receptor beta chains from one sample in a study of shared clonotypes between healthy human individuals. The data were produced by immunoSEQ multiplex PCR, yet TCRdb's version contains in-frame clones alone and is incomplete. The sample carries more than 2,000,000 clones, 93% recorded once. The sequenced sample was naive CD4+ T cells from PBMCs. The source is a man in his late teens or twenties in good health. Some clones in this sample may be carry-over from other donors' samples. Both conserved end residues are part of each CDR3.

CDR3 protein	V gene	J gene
CASSIGTANFFGSTDTQYF	TRBV5-4	TRBJ2-3
CASSYSGRATDTQYF	TRBV6-5	TRBJ2-3
CASSLGAGGGGGQPQHF	TRBV7-9	TRBJ1-5
CASSNHALGQGSYEQYF	TRBV28	TRBJ2-7
CASSENPEKLFF	TRBV6-1	TRBJ1-4
CASSSPTGSGYTF	TRBV5-1	TRBJ1-2
CASSQQGWGTDTQYF	TRBV7-2	TRBJ2-3
CASRQGGVPYEQYF	TRBV2	TRBJ2-7
CASLPGTGYYEQYF	TRBV21-1	TRBJ2-7
CASSSPLLNGYTF	TRBV7-9	TRBJ1-2
CASTLSGTPYGETQYF	TRBV5-1	TRBJ2-5
CASSSGGLAGHTGELFF	TRBV5-4	TRBJ2-2
CASSIQGPYEQYF	TRBV19	TRBJ2-7
CASSVTGTVYGYTF	TRBV28	TRBJ1-2
CASSIAADNEQFF	TRBV19	TRBJ2-1
CASSQGTGSRVGNTIYF	TRBV4-1	TRBJ1-3
CASSSSSGTRGTDTQYF	TRBV28	TRBJ2-3
CASSEGLAREQYF	TRBV6-1	TRBJ2-7
CASSESTGGIDTQYF	TRBV10-1	TRBJ2-3
CARDLGLVSTDTQYF	TRBV28	TRBJ2-3
CASRAGGYNEQFF	TRBV27	TRBJ2-1
CASGLGTEAFF	TRBV12-5	TRBJ1-1
CASRGQPNTGELFF	TRBV28	TRBJ2-2
CAWRTGQGLEKLFF	TRBV30	TRBJ1-4
CASSYLAGGSTDTQYF	TRBV5-1	TRBJ2-3
CAWSIQGGHEKLFF	TRBV30	TRBJ1-4
CASSLVQGGRQPQHF	TRBV27	TRBJ1-5
CASSFGRGNTYEQYF	TRBV7-2	TRBJ2-7
CATSRGSSGNTIYF	TRBV15	TRBJ1-3
CASSRSSSRWDRGYEQYF	TRBV14	TRBJ2-7
CAKADGSGGYTF	TRBV10-3	TRBJ1-2
CASSESWGFGKNYGYTF	TRBV21-1	TRBJ1-2
CASSKIANTGELFF	TRBV19	TRBJ2-2
CASSLAGGPKSRDEQFF	TRBV28	TRBJ2-1
CASRDIRGTDTQYF	TRBV7-6	TRBJ2-3
CASTLSSYENEQFF	TRBV19	TRBJ2-1
CASSQGGRDSYEQYF	TRBV9	TRBJ2-7